In this sample, the clone carrying this T cell receptor beta chain turned up a few times. Its target is unknown. TCRdb re-derived calls from the RACE reads in MiXCR, one entry per CDR3 protein. The sample has 190,000 or so distinct CDR3 sequences; more than 25% are singletons. The data were obtained in a study of human T cells and chemical hapten exposure. Time point: pre-sensitization, week 0. Treatment: therapeutic diphenylcyclopropenone sensitization with weekly scalp DPC. The CDR3 has 16 amino acids. Germline CDR1 and CDR2: SGDLS and YYNGEE. Trimming removed 3 bases at V and 5 bases at J, with 17 bases between. Study results and caveats: With alopecia, donors may have immune responses unlike healthy people's.

The receptor was derived from a woman aged 25 to 39 with alopecia areata. Some clones in this sample may be carry-over from other donors' samples. The material was whole blood, obtained in connection with sensitization to the hapten diphenylcyclopropenone (DPC). This chain connects TRBV9 to TRBJ2-2; a weak D match, TRBD2 (6 bases). CDR3 loop: CASSATRGGGTGELFF. The CDR3 DNA follows: TGTGCCAGCAGCGCGACTAGAGGCGGCGGGACCGGGGAGCTGTTTTTT.